This entry lists 11 T cell receptor beta chains sequenced from one sample in a study of cytomegalovirus exposure and HLA in healthy donors. Primers: 60 Vbeta forward and 13 Jbeta reverse. Profiling relied on immunoSEQ multiplex PCR, and the TCRdb table lists in-frame clones only, not all of them. In total, the table holds approximately 120,000 clones. Sequenced input: PBMCs. These receptors all stem from a woman aged 55-70 years in good health and CMV-seronegative.

The chain is built from TRBV5-4 and TRBJ2-3; no clear D gene. The CDR3 extends over 13 amino acids. V was shortened by 3 bases and J by 2 bases, with 7 bases between the two germline ends. From germline, CDR1 is SGHNT and CDR2 YYREEE (reference sequence). The CDR3 region has the DNA TGTGCCAGCAGCTCCCAGAACACAGATACGCAGTATTTT. Its protein product is CASSSQNTDTQYF.

The chain links TRBV7-3 to TRBJ2-7; TRBD1 might be the D (6 bases). The CDR3 consists of 13 residues. V lost 0 bases to trimming and J lost 4 bases, with 7 bases between them. The germline gives CDR1 SGHTA, CDR2 FQGTGA. The CDR3 DNA follows: TGTGCCAGCAGCTTAACCCAGGGGTACGAGCAGTACTTC. Translating it yields CASSLTQGYEQYF. Full variable domain (remainder filled in from reference TRBV7-3 and TRBJ2-7): GAGVSQTPSNKVTEKGKYVELRCDPISGHTALYWYRQSLGQGPEFLIYFQGTGAADDSGLPNDRFFAVRPEGSVSTLKIQRTERGDSAVYLCASSLTQGYEQYFGPGTRLTVT.

V usage is TRBV6-5 and J usage is TRBJ1-4, with D perhaps TRBD1 (6 bases). The V gene lost 4 bases and the J gene lost 3 bases, with 12 bases spanning the gap. Germline lookup yields CDR1 MNHEY and CDR2 SVGAGI. The CDR3 runs 15 residues. The CDR3 sequence is CASSSPGTPNEKLFF. CDR3 bases: TGTGCCAGCAGTTCCCCCGGGACACCTAATGAAAAACTGTTTTTT.

The chain links TRBV2 to TRBJ2-1; 12 bases line up with TRBD2. This CDR3 spans 14 amino acids. Germline loops: CDR1 SNHLY, CDR2 FYNNEI. Trimming at V came to 6 bases and at J to 8 bases, leaving 5 bases not matched to a gene. This CDR3 is CASSRGLAGYEQFF. The CDR3, as DNA: TGTGCCAGCAGCCGAGGACTAGCGGGGTATGAGCAGTTCTTC.

This rearrangement joins TRBV6-4 to TRBJ2-2; 10 nucleotides align to TRBD1. V dropped 4 bases and J dropped 3; count of bases not matched to a gene: 2. This CDR3 comprises 15 residues. Germline assignment: CDR1 MRHNA and CDR2 SNTAGT. The CDR3 sequence is CASSGGQGHTGELFF. The CDR3 nucleotides are TGTGCCAGCAGTGGGGGACAGGGGCACACCGGGGAGCTGTTTTTT.

The chain couples TRBV27 to TRBJ1-2, with D uncertain. Trimming stripped 3 bases from V and 8 bases from J, with 22 bases between. This CDR3 has 16 amino acids. CDR1 and CDR2 from the germline V gene are MNHEY and SMNVEV (reference sequence). The chain's CDR3 is CASSFGRGRSGVGYTF. The CDR3 bases are TGTGCCAGCAGTTTTGGTAGAGGACGGAGCGGCGTCGGCTACACCTTC.

The V and J genes are TRBV6-1 and TRBJ2-5; 8 bases are a match to TRBD1. V lost 7 bases, J lost 8 bases, and 6 bases stayed unmatched. The CDR3 loop spans 12 amino acids. CDR1 is MNHNS, CDR2 SASEGT, per germline. In DNA, the CDR3 is TGTGCCAGCATTGCAGGGGGCATAACCCAGTACTTC. Protein product: CASIAGGITQYF.

The chain uses TRBV25-1 and TRBJ2-7, with 7 bases lining up with TRBD1. The germline CDR1 and CDR2 sequences are MGHDK and SYGVNS. Losses at the gene ends were 5 bases for V and 5 bases for J; bases not matched to a gene: 15. CDR3 length: 16 residues. The CDR3 reads CASSFLDPTGLHEQYF. The CDR3 DNA sequence: TGTGCCAGCAGTTTTCTAGACCCGACAGGGCTCCACGAGCAGTACTTC.

CDR3 amino acids: CASSQSYSATNEKLFF. The CDR3 DNA sequence: TGTGCCAGCAGCCAAAGTTACTCTGCAACTAATGAAAAACTGTTTTTT. The chain employs TRBV4-2 and TRBJ1-4; D is uncertain. This CDR3 is built from 16 residues. V lost 2 bases to trimming and J lost 0 bases, with 10 bases between them. In germline, CDR1 is LGHNA, CDR2 YNFKEQ.

V is TRBV9 and J is TRBJ2-7; D gene ambiguous. The CDR3 length is 13 residues. The germline gives CDR1 SGDLS, CDR2 YYNGEE. The V gene lost 1 base and the J gene lost 7 bases, with 12 bases spanning the gap. As DNA, the CDR3 is TGTGCCAGCAGCGTACGGGTAGCTGGGGAGCAGTACTTC. Translation: CASSVRVAGEQYF.

J is TRBJ2-5 and V is TRBV18, with D unresolved. Trimming removed 1 base at V and 5 bases at J, with 8 bases between. This CDR3 region has 13 residues. In germline, CDR1 is KGHSH, CDR2 LQKENI. CDR3 nucleotides: TGTGCCAGCTCACCACGCGCTCGGGAGACCCAGTACTTC. Residues: CASSPRARETQYF.